This is a list of T cell receptor beta chains from one sample in a study of cytomegalovirus exposure and HLA in healthy donors. Assay: immunoSEQ multiplex PCR; the TCRdb copy retains only in-frame clones and omits some. The sample holds roughly 77,000 clones, under 70% seen once. Sample: PBMCs. The receptor set was obtained from a woman between 45 and 60 years old in good health and CMV-seropositive. Each CDR3 is given with its conserved first and last residue. Fields, in order: J gene, V gene, D gene, clone size, CDR3 protein, CDR3 DNA. The D gene is left open where the match is weak. Only part of the rows carry a size: once, few, many, or a class if the clone is expanded.

J: TRBJ1-1
V: TRBV7-2
D: NA
size: few
CDR3: CASSSGTQEAFF
DNA: TGTGCCAGCAGCTCCGGGACACAGGAAGCTTTCTTT

J: TRBJ2-4
V: TRBV7-2
D: NA
size: few
CDR3: CASSLDAGIQNIQYF
DNA: TGTGCCAGCAGCTTAGATGCGGGAATCCAAAACATTCAGTACTTC

J: TRBJ2-3
V: TRBV5-4
D: TRBD2
size: few
CDR3: CASSLRLAGATQYF
DNA: TGTGCCAGCAGCTTGAGGCTAGCGGGGGCTACGCAGTATTTT

J: TRBJ1-2
V: TRBV5-6
D: NA
size: once
CDR3: CASSLARSRGYTF
DNA: TGTGCCAGCAGCTTGGCTAGGAGCCGTGGCTACACCTTC

J: TRBJ1-2
V: TRBV18
D: NA
size: few
CDR3: CASSNQGRLYGYTF
DNA: TGTGCCAGCTCAAACCAGGGGCGACTCTATGGCTACACCTTC

J: TRBJ1-4
V: TRBV29-1
D: NA
size: NA
CDR3: CSVEGQQEKLFF
DNA: TGCAGCGTTGAAGGACAGCAAGAAAAACTGTTTTTT

J: TRBJ1-2
V: TRBV6-6
D: TRBD1
size: NA
CDR3: CATFPGQGASGYTF
DNA: TGTGCCACCTTCCCCGGACAGGGGGCTAGTGGCTACACCTTC

J: TRBJ2-1
V: TRBV30
D: NA
size: few
CDR3: CAHDTDSYNEQFF
DNA: TGTGCCCATGACACTGACTCCTACAATGAGCAGTTCTTC

J: TRBJ1-5
V: TRBV19
D: TRBD1
size: NA
CDR3: CASSNTGTDSNQPQHF
DNA: TGTGCCAGTAGTAATACTGGGACAGATAGCAATCAGCCCCAGCATTTT

J: TRBJ2-3
V: TRBV5-1
D: TRBD2
size: few
CDR3: CASSQERGFTDTQYF
DNA: TGCGCCAGCAGCCAAGAGCGGGGGTTCACAGATACGCAGTATTTT

J: TRBJ2-3
V: TRBV19
D: NA
size: NA
CDR3: CASSTDYRDTQYF
DNA: TGTGCCAGTAGTACAGACTACAGGGATACGCAGTATTTT

J: TRBJ1-3
V: TRBV6-1
D: NA
size: NA
CDR3: CASSPPGVGLNTIYF
DNA: TGTGCCAGCAGCCCGCCAGGGGTCGGATTAAACACCATATATTTT

J: TRBJ2-4
V: TRBV7-9
D: NA
size: NA
CDR3: CASSSLVNIQYF
DNA: TGTGCCAGCAGCTCCCTTGTGAACATTCAGTACTTC

J: TRBJ2-4
V: TRBV28
D: TRBD1
size: NA
CDR3: CASSLRTGTVKNIQYF
DNA: TGTGCCAGCAGTCTCCGGACAGGGACGGTCAAAAACATTCAGTACTTC

J: TRBJ1-1
V: TRBV15
D: NA
size: few
CDR3: CATSRNKDSEAFF
DNA: TGTGCCACCAGCAGAAATAAGGACAGTGAAGCTTTCTTT

J: TRBJ2-5
V: TRBV5-1
D: TRBD1
size: few
CDR3: CASSDRDRIQETQYF
DNA: TGCGCCAGCAGCGACCGGGACAGGATCCAAGAGACCCAGTACTTC

J: TRBJ2-3
V: TRBV2
D: TRBD1
size: NA
CDR3: CASSPDRASTDTQYF
DNA: TGTGCCAGCAGCCCCGACAGGGCAAGCACAGATACGCAGTATTTT

J: TRBJ1-2
V: TRBV30
D: NA
size: few
CDR3: CAWSEWRTTNYGYTF
DNA: TGTGCCTGGAGTGAGTGGCGGACAACTAACTATGGCTACACCTTC

J: TRBJ1-5
V: TRBV10-1
D: NA
size: NA
CDR3: CASSVGTSDQPQHF
DNA: TGCGCCAGCAGTGTGGGGACATCGGATCAGCCCCAGCATTTT

J: TRBJ1-1
V: TRBV11-2
D: NA
size: NA
CDR3: CASRPPEFNLNTEAFF
DNA: TGTGCCAGCAGACCCCCCGAGTTCAATTTGAACACTGAAGCTTTCTTT

J: TRBJ1-2
V: TRBV5-1
D: TRBD1
size: NA
CDR3: CASSLLGTGGNGYTF
DNA: TGCGCCAGCAGCTTGCTTGGGACAGGGGGTAATGGCTACACCTTC

J: TRBJ2-7
V: TRBV6-6
D: NA
size: NA
CDR3: CASNPTARSYEQYF
DNA: TGTGCCAGCAACCCGACAGCCCGATCCTACGAGCAGTACTTC

J: TRBJ2-4
V: TRBV28
D: NA
size: NA
CDR3: CASSEIAKNIQYF
DNA: TGTGCCAGCAGCGAGATCGCCAAAAACATTCAGTACTTC

J: TRBJ2-1
V: TRBV6-1
D: TRBD1
size: NA
CDR3: CASSERDRRNEQFF
DNA: TGTGCCAGCAGTGAACGGGACAGGAGAAATGAGCAGTTCTTC

J: TRBJ2-5
V: TRBV5-1
D: TRBD2
size: NA
CDR3: CASSIAGTSGETQYF
DNA: TGCGCCAGCAGCATTGCCGGGACTAGCGGGGAGACCCAGTACTTC

J: TRBJ2-4
V: TRBV19
D: TRBD2
size: NA
CDR3: CASRPAGEAKNIQYF
DNA: TGTGCCAGTAGGCCCGCGGGGGAAGCCAAAAACATTCAGTACTTC

J: TRBJ2-1
V: TRBV4-1
D: NA
size: few
CDR3: CASSTGEGGGFEQFF
DNA: TGCGCCAGCAGCACAGGAGAGGGGGGGGGATTTGAGCAGTTCTTC

J: TRBJ1-1
V: TRBV19
D: NA
size: NA
CDR3: CASSPGAPPYEAFF
DNA: TGTGCCAGTAGTCCAGGGGCCCCGCCCTATGAAGCTTTCTTT

J: TRBJ2-1
V: TRBV11-1
D: NA
size: NA
CDR3: CASSSSGLSYNEQFF
DNA: TGTGCCAGCAGCTCAAGCGGGTTGAGCTACAATGAGCAGTTCTTC

J: TRBJ1-6
V: TRBV6-1
D: NA
size: NA
CDR3: CASNEERSYNSPLHF
DNA: TGTGCCAGCAACGAGGAGAGGTCCTATAATTCACCCCTCCACTTT

J: TRBJ2-3
V: TRBV5-6
D: TRBD2
size: few
CDR3: CASSSRGVPSTDTQYF
DNA: TGTGCCAGCAGCTCCCGGGGGGTTCCTAGCACAGATACGCAGTATTTT

J: TRBJ1-2
V: TRBV11-2
D: NA
size: NA
CDR3: CASSLDRGVGYTF
DNA: TGTGCCAGCAGCTTAGACAGGGGAGTGGGCTACACCTTC

J: TRBJ1-4
V: TRBV5-1
D: NA
size: NA
CDR3: CASSLGVNEKLFF
DNA: TGCGCCAGCAGCTTGGGAGTTAATGAAAAACTGTTTTTT

J: TRBJ1-1
V: TRBV9
D: NA
size: few
CDR3: CASSLQGNTEAFF
DNA: TGTGCCAGCAGCTTACAGGGGAACACTGAAGCTTTCTTT

J: TRBJ2-7
V: TRBV11-2
D: TRBD1
size: NA
CDR3: CASSLGPDRGFNEQYF
DNA: TGTGCCAGCAGCTTAGGCCCGGACAGGGGGTTTAACGAGCAGTACTTC

J: TRBJ1-5
V: TRBV29-1
D: NA
size: NA
CDR3: CSVETGTNQPQHF
DNA: TGCAGCGTTGAAACAGGGACCAATCAGCCCCAGCATTTT

J: TRBJ2-1
V: TRBV14
D: NA
size: NA
CDR3: CASSQAYNEQFF
DNA: TGTGCCAGCAGCCAGGCATATAATGAGCAGTTCTTC

J: TRBJ2-7
V: TRBV5-6
D: NA
size: NA
CDR3: CATSRGEGFYEQYF
DNA: TGTGCCACAAGCAGGGGGGAAGGATTCTACGAGCAGTACTTC

J: TRBJ1-2
V: TRBV6-1
D: NA
size: NA
CDR3: CASSEVAGPRDYGYTF
DNA: TGTGCCAGCAGTGAAGTAGCAGGGCCTCGGGACTATGGCTACACCTTC

J: TRBJ1-5
V: TRBV9
D: NA
size: NA
CDR3: CASSVYSNQPQHF
DNA: TGTGCCAGCAGCGTATATAGCAATCAGCCCCAGCATTTT

J: TRBJ1-6
V: TRBV9
D: TRBD1
size: NA
CDR3: CASSASGQGRNSPLHF
DNA: TGTGCCAGCAGCGCGAGTGGACAGGGGAGGAATTCACCCCTCCACTTT

J: TRBJ1-6
V: TRBV5-1
D: TRBD1
size: few
CDR3: CASSPGQGDYNSPLHF
DNA: TGCGCCAGCAGCCCCGGACAGGGTGACTATAATTCACCCCTCCACTTT

J: TRBJ1-6
V: TRBV2
D: NA
size: NA
CDR3: CASSETLLSRAGSPLHF
DNA: TGTGCCAGCAGTGAAACCCTGCTTTCCAGGGCTGGCTCACCCCTCCACTTT

J: TRBJ2-2
V: TRBV27
D: TRBD2
size: few
CDR3: CASRQRVGLAINTGELFF
DNA: TGTGCCAGCCGCCAACGGGTGGGACTAGCTATAAACACCGGGGAGCTGTTTTTT

J: TRBJ1-2
V: TRBV28
D: NA
size: NA
CDR3: CASSTRLELNYGYTF
DNA: TGTGCCAGCAGTACACGCCTAGAACTAAACTATGGCTACACCTTC

J: TRBJ2-1
V: TRBV5-1
D: TRBD2
size: NA
CDR3: CASRPNGGGPGNEQFF
DNA: TGCGCCAGCAGGCCAAACGGGGGGGGCCCGGGGAATGAGCAGTTCTTC

J: TRBJ1-6
V: TRBV5-1
D: NA
size: NA
CDR3: CASSLVSSAGVTSPLHF
DNA: TGCGCCAGCAGCTTGGTTAGTTCGGCAGGGGTAACTTCACCCCTCCACTTT

J: TRBJ2-1
V: TRBV6-1
D: NA
size: NA
CDR3: CASCVGPFYNEQFF
DNA: TGTGCCAGCTGTGTGGGGCCTTTCTACAATGAGCAGTTCTTC

J: TRBJ1-1
V: TRBV7-2
D: NA
size: NA
CDR3: CASSWGAGVAFF
DNA: TGTGCCAGCAGCTGGGGTGCCGGGGTTGCTTTCTTT

J: TRBJ2-1
V: TRBV4-1
D: TRBD1
size: NA
CDR3: CASSQTGGAYNEQFF
DNA: TGCGCCAGCAGCCAGACAGGGGGCGCCTACAATGAGCAGTTCTTC

J: TRBJ1-2
V: TRBV6-6
D: NA
size: NA
CDR3: CASSYGGEGYTF
DNA: TGTGCCAGCAGTTACGGGGGGGAAGGCTACACCTTC

J: TRBJ2-3
V: TRBV9
D: NA
size: NA
CDR3: CASRGGVSSTDTQYF
DNA: TGTGCCAGCAGAGGAGGAGTTTCTAGCACAGATACGCAGTATTTT